What follows describes a single T cell receptor beta chain. Sequencing was performed with immunoSEQ multiplex PCR; in TCRdb, only in-frame clones are kept and a portion is missing. The sample lists 550,000 to 750,000 clones; around 95% were seen once. The CDR3 length is 15 residues. CDR1 is SGHRS and CDR2 is YFSETQ in the germline V gene. The junction had 3 bases not matched to a gene; V was cut back by 3 bases and J by 1 base. This record belongs to a study of shared clonotypes between healthy human individuals. CD45RO-negative, CCR7-selected cells formed the naive CD8 fraction, which excluded terminally differentiated effector memory CD45RA+ cells.

This TCR came from a woman aged 25-40 years in good health. The rearrangement uses TRBV5-1 and TRBJ1-4; 7 bases map to TRBD1. What was sequenced was naive CD8+ T cells sorted from blood. The chain's CDR3 is CASSYGQETNEKLFF. CDR3 bases: TGCGCCAGCAGCTACGGACAGGAAACTAATGAAAAACTGTTTTTT.